Following are 30 T cell receptor beta chains from one sample sequenced in a study of T cell repertoires in cytomegalovirus infection. TCRdb re-called the reads with MiXCR, one entry per CDR3 protein. This table holds roughly 760,000 distinct CDR3 sequences, roughly 35% found once. The sequenced sample was PBMCs. Source of these receptors: a human donor in good health (CMV status not recorded). Some clones in this sample may be carry-over from other donors' samples.

The chain is built from TRBV10-3 and TRBJ2-1; 13 bases line up with TRBD2. Germline V gene lookup returns CDR1 ENHRY and CDR2 SYGVKD. The CDR3 spans 14 residues. The junction had 0 bases not matched to a gene; V was cut back by 2 bases and J by 8 bases. Here the CDR3 reads CAISEGLAGDEQFF. The CDR3 DNA reads as TGTGCCATCAGTGAGGGACTAGCGGGAGATGAGCAGTTCTTC.

The rearrangement joins TRBV19 to TRBJ2-1, with 8 bases aligning to TRBD2. This CDR3 is built from 16 residues. Germline V lookup: CDR1 LNHDA, CDR2 SQIVND (reference sequence). Trimming cost V 3 bases and J 5 bases; bases outside gene matches: 9. The CDR3 reads CASSIPGIAGNNEQFF. In DNA form, the CDR3 reads TGTGCCAGTAGTATCCCAGGGATAGCGGGGAACAATGAGCAGTTCTTC.

This clonotype has more than one count but fewer than ten. This chain uses TRBV4-1 with TRBJ1-5, with 7 bases matching TRBD1. Per the germline V gene, CDR1 is MGHRA and CDR2 is YSYEKL. This CDR3 comprises 17 residues. The V segment lost 0 bases and the J segment 6 bases; nucleotides outside the gene matches: 11. The CDR3 spells CASSQDLGQSITQPQHF. The CDR3 DNA follows: TGCGCCAGCAGCCAAGATCTGGGACAGAGCATCACTCAGCCCCAGCATTTT.

This rearrangement joins TRBV29-1 to TRBJ1-6; D unresolved. V lost 4 bases and J 6 bases, leaving 13 bases between the germline ends. This CDR3 contains 14 residues. Germline V gives CDR1 SQVTM, CDR2 ANQGSEA. The CDR3 coding sequence is TGCAGCGTTGCATTGGGAAGCTTTAATTCACCCCTCCACTTT. Amino acids: CSVALGSFNSPLHF.

The V gene is TRBV29-1, the J gene TRBJ2-7, with 7 bases fitting TRBD1. The trim removed 4 bases at V and 2 bases at J, leaving 5 bases unmatched. Germline V gene sequence: CDR1 SQVTM, CDR2 ANQGSEA. The CDR3 covers 13 residues. CDR3 nucleotide sequence: TGCAGCGTTGGGGTTACAGGGGCCTACGAGCAGTACTTC. Encoded protein: CSVGVTGAYEQYF.

With respect to this clonotype: At one of its ends the junction is not consistent with the germline gene, which may arise from a read error. V gene TRBV7-9 combines with J gene TRBJ2-3; TRBD1 matches 8 bases. Germline CDR1 SEHNR, CDR2 FQNEAQ (reference sequence). There are 17 residues in the CDR3. In DNA, the CDR3 is TGTGCCAGCAGCTTAGCGATCTCAGGGGGCAGGACAGAGACGCAGTATTTT. Translated, it gives CASSLAISGGRTETQYF.

The chain joins TRBV28 to TRBJ2-1; TRBD2 might be the D (5 bases). The germline V gene has CDR1 MDHEN and CDR2 SYDVKM. The germline V and J ends were trimmed by 3 bases and 0 bases, with 9 bases remaining between them. The length of the CDR3 is 15 residues. The CDR3 DNA follows: TGTGCCAGCAGTTTCGGCGCGGGCTCCTACAATGAGCAGTTCTTC. Translated: CASSFGAGSYNEQFF.

V and J are TRBV5-1 and TRBJ2-1; D not certain. Germline V CDR1 and CDR2: SGHRS, YFSETQ. This CDR3 comprises 13 residues. V lost 0 bases and J lost 6, with 7 bases in between. The CDR3 here is CASSLDQANEQFF. DNA of the CDR3: TGCGCCAGCAGCTTGGATCAGGCCAATGAGCAGTTCTTC.

This sequence joins TRBV20-1 and TRBJ2-7; D unresolved. The CDR3 spans 14 residues. The germline V gene has CDR1 DFQATT and CDR2 SNEGSKA (reference sequence). V lost 3 bases and J lost 4, with 16 bases in between. CDR3 sequence reads: CSASPYSRLYEQYF. CDR3 in DNA: TGCAGTGCTAGCCCCTACAGTCGCTTGTACGAGCAGTACTTC.

V gene TRBV7-2 combines with J gene TRBJ1-6; D is uncertain. Germline V gene data show CDR1 as SGHTA and CDR2 as FQGNSA. The CDR3 length is 14 residues. The ends were cut back, 2 bases at V and 10 bases at J, with 12 bases in the middle. The CDR3 spells CASSLQQVLSPLHF. The CDR3, as DNA: TGTGCCAGCAGCTTACAGCAGGTCTTATCACCCCTCCACTTT.

The rearrangement joins TRBV29-1 to TRBJ1-3, with D possibly TRBD1 on 6 matching bases. V was cut by 2 bases and J by 4 bases, with 15 bases left in between. Looked up from germline, CDR1 is SQVTM and CDR2 is ANQGSEA. The CDR3 spans 15 residues. This CDR3 is CSVERGETYGNTIYF. The CDR3, as DNA: TGCAGCGTTGAAAGGGGGGAGACCTACGGAAACACCATATATTTT.

The chain has TRBV27 and TRBJ2-3, with D perhaps TRBD1 (5 bases). Germline values: CDR1 MNHEY, CDR2 SMNVEV (reference sequence). Deletions cut 3 bases from V and 2 bases from J, with 15 bases between. This CDR3 is built from 16 residues. The CDR3 DNA reads TGTGCCAGCAGTTTCCGTGCAGGGCGTTACACAGATACGCAGTATTTT. Protein sequence: CASSFRAGRYTDTQYF.

This clonotype was recorded a few times. The chain links TRBV6-2 or TRBV6-3 to TRBJ2-1; no firm D call. Trimming pared 2 bases from V and 6 bases from J, leaving 11 bases between. The length of the CDR3 is 14 residues. Germline assignment: CDR1 MNHEY and CDR2 SVGEGT. CDR3 coding DNA: TGTGCCAGCAGTTACAGGCTAGAAGGCAATGAGCAGTTCTTC. This codes for CASSYRLEGNEQFF.

V gene TRBV20-1 combines with J gene TRBJ1-4, with TRBD1 matching over 10 bases. Losses at the gene ends were 6 bases for V and 7 bases for J; bases not matched to a gene: 5. The CDR3 covers 13 residues. Germline CDR1 DFQATT, CDR2 SNEGSKA (reference sequence). The CDR3 DNA reads TGCAGTGCCCTAGGGACAGGGGCTGAAAAACTGTTTTTT. It is translated as CSALGTGAEKLFF.

The rearrangement links TRBV27 to TRBJ1-2; 7 bases are a match to TRBD1. Germline CDR1 MNHEY, CDR2 SMNVEV (reference sequence). This CDR3 spans 15 amino acids. J lost 2 bases, V lost 4 bases, and 7 bases had no gene match. The CDR3 reads CASSSSTGTNYGYTF. In nucleotides, the CDR3 is TGTGCCAGCAGTTCCTCGACAGGGACCAACTATGGCTACACCTTC.

The V gene is TRBV4-1, the J gene TRBJ2-3, with TRBD2 matching over 7 bases. With 2 bases clipped from V and 1 base from J, the junction kept 6 bases outside the gene matches. The CDR3 has 16 residues. Germline V gene lookup returns CDR1 MGHRA and CDR2 YSYEKL. The CDR3 DNA is TGCGCCAGCAGCCAAATATGGGCGGGAGGCACAGATACGCAGTATTTT. Its protein product is CASSQIWAGGTDTQYF.

This chain links TRBV6-5 with TRBJ2-3; 16 nucleotides match TRBD2. The germline V gene encodes CDR1 MNHEY and CDR2 SVGAGI. The CDR3 runs 19 residues. V trimming: 6 bases; J trimming: 5 bases; junction bases outside the gene matches: 14. CDR3 nucleotides: TGTGCCAGCAGCCCGTACGGGACTAGCGGGGGGGCAAGTGGAGATACGCAGTATTTT. Its protein product is CASSPYGTSGGASGDTQYF.

The chain is built from TRBV5-1 and TRBJ2-7; weak D call: TRBD1 (6 bases). The germline gives CDR1 SGHRS, CDR2 YFSETQ. The CDR3 sequence is 12 residues long. With 5 bases removed from V and 4 bases from J, the gap between germline ends came to 10 bases. This CDR3 reads CASSYDRYEQYF. The CDR3 DNA reads as TGCGCCAGCAGTTACGACAGGTACGAGCAGTACTTC.

The CDR3 sequence is CASSFRRQDAYNEQFF. The CDR3 coding sequence is TGTGCCAGCAGTTTTCGCAGACAGGACGCCTACAATGAGCAGTTCTTC. The chain has TRBV28 and TRBJ2-1, with a possible D match to TRBD1 (6 bases). The CDR3 is 16 residues long. The V and J ends lost 3 bases and 2 bases respectively, with 14 bases between them. From germline, CDR1 is MDHEN and CDR2 SYDVKM.

This clonotype has more than one count but fewer than ten. V gene TRBV12-3 or TRBV12-4 combines with J gene TRBJ2-3; no clear D. The CDR3 is 13 residues long. The ends were cut back, 0 bases at V and 11 bases at J, with 12 bases in the middle. The CDR3 loop reads CASSLAHPGRQYF. Written as DNA, the CDR3 is TGTGCCAGCAGTTTAGCGCACCCAGGAAGGCAGTATTTT.

The gene calls are TRBV20-1 and TRBJ1-1, with D perhaps matching TRBD1 (6 bases). This CDR3 is built from 13 residues. V was pared by 6 bases and J by 7 bases, with 18 bases between. Germline-derived CDR1 and CDR2 are DFQATT and SNEGSKA (reference sequence). The CDR3 DNA reads TGCAGTGCCATCGACACAGGGTTGGGTGAAGCTTTCTTT. Encoded protein: CSAIDTGLGEAFF.

This clonotype showed up just a few times. The chain uses TRBV12-3 or TRBV12-4 and TRBJ2-7; TRBD1 or TRBD2 may be the D gene (5 bases each). Trimming left V 2 bases short and J 3 bases short, with 11 bases between. This CDR3 is 14 amino acids long. Here the CDR3 reads CASSLWGRGYEQYF. The CDR3 bases are TGTGCCAGCAGTTTATGGGGGAGAGGCTACGAGCAGTACTTC.

This clonotype was recorded a few times. The V call is TRBV4-2, the J call TRBJ1-5; no reliable D call. The V gene's germline CDR1 is LGHNA and CDR2 YNFKEQ. V was trimmed by 0 bases and J by 5 bases, leaving 11 bases between them. The CDR3 extends over 15 amino acids. The CDR3 sequence: CASSQDRSGDQPQHF. The CDR3 region has the DNA TGTGCCAGCAGCCAAGATAGGTCAGGAGATCAGCCCCAGCATTTT.

In its sample, this clonotype was seen a few times. The V and J genes are TRBV5-5 and TRBJ2-7; TRBD1 agrees at 7 bases. The germline V gene encodes CDR1 SGHKS and CDR2 YYEKEE (reference sequence). CDR3 length equals 14 residues. Trimming at V came to 1 base and at J to 4 bases, leaving 5 bases not matched to a gene. The CDR3 spells CASSLYRGPYEQYF. The CDR3 DNA follows: TGTGCCAGCAGCTTGTACAGGGGACCTTACGAGCAGTACTTC.

The CDR3 reads CASRTEAGGEQYF. Here the CDR3 DNA reads TGTGCCAGCAGAACGGAAGCGGGGGGCGAGCAGTACTTC. The chain has TRBV6-2 or TRBV6-3 and TRBJ2-7; 9 positions agree with TRBD2. The V gene's germline CDR1 is MNHEY and CDR2 SVGEGT. With 6 bases clipped from V and 6 bases from J, the junction kept 6 bases outside the gene matches. This CDR3 has 13 residues.

Comments on this clonotype: A read error may produce the germline difference seen at one junction end. This chain connects TRBV7-4 to TRBJ1-5; perhaps TRBD1 as D (5 bases). This CDR3 has 14 amino acids. Per germline, CDR1 SGHVT and CDR2 SQSDAQ. The CDR3 is CANSLVGGYQPQHF. CDR3 nucleotide sequence: TGTGCCAACAGCTTAGTGGGGGGTTATCAGCCCCAGCATTTT.

This clonotype was counted a few times. The rearrangement links TRBV12-3 or TRBV12-4 to TRBJ2-2, with TRBD1 identical over 7 bases. This CDR3 has 14 amino acids. The V gene end was trimmed by 7 bases and the J gene end by 6 bases; junction bases not matched to a gene: 8. The CDR3 DNA follows: TGTGCCAGCACCGGGACAGCCTTAGCCGGGGAGCTGTTTTTT. Residues: CASTGTALAGELFF.

The chain is built from TRBV11-2 and TRBJ1-2; TRBD1 matches at 11 bases. CDR3 length: 16 amino acids. With 5 bases clipped from V and 8 bases from J, the junction kept 13 bases outside the gene matches. Germline CDR1 reads SGHAT; CDR2 reads FQNNGV. This CDR3 reads CASSPLARDRGSGYTF. The CDR3, as DNA: TGTGCCAGCAGCCCCCTAGCCCGGGACAGGGGGTCCGGCTACACCTTC.

This clonotype was counted between two and nine times. This sequence joins TRBV12-3 or TRBV12-4 and TRBJ2-7, with a weak D call TRBD2 (6 bases). V lost 5 bases and J lost 4, with 15 bases in between. The CDR3 is 14 residues long. In DNA, the CDR3 is TGTGCCAGCAGTGCCAACCCCCGGGGGTACGAGCAGTACTTC. Amino acid sequence: CASSANPRGYEQYF.

As for this clonotype: This CDR3 fails to terminate in the conserved phenylalanine or tryptophan, so it likely reflects a read error. The J gene is TRBJ2-1, the V gene TRBV11-2; 12 bases fit TRBD2. CDR1 and CDR2 (germline): SGHAT, FQNNGV. CDR3 length equals 16 residues. V was pared by 5 bases and J by 5 bases, with 7 bases of the junction left unmatched. CDR3 in DNA: TGTGCCAGCAGCGCCGGACTAGCGGGGCGCAACAATGAGCAGTTCTTA. Encoded protein: CASSAGLAGRNNEQFL.